This T cell receptor beta chain was sequenced during a study of cytomegalovirus exposure and HLA in healthy donors. Study as a whole: The approximately 660 first-cohort repertoires shared a platform with the 120 or so validation repertoires, as reported in a later analysis.

The table came from immunoSEQ multiplex PCR; TCRdb's copy has only in-frame clones and leaves some out. The table records over 100,000 clones, around nine tenths of them present only once. Study-wide findings and caveats: Generally TCR sequences proved uncommon, though certain public TCRs appeared in numerous donors. About 180 TCR beta chains were listed as cytomegalovirus-associated.

V shed 2 bases and J shed 5 bases, with 7 bases lying between them. The CDR3 consists of 12 residues. Germline V lookup: CDR1 SGHRS, CDR2 YFSETQ. Worth noting for this clone: What it binds is not known.

J is TRBJ2-5 and V is TRBV5-1, with D possibly matching TRBD2 (5 bases). Sequenced: PBMCs. The source is a woman aged 18-29 years in good health and CMV-seropositive. Here the CDR3 DNA reads TGCGCCAGCAGCTTTCGAGGGGAGACCCAGTACTTC. It specifies CASSFRGETQYF.